This T cell receptor beta chain stems from a study of type 1 regulatory T cells. Study as a whole: T-allo10 is a Tr1-enriched, alloantigen-specific CD4 T cell product made in vitro. Overall study findings and caveats: Type 1 regulatory T cells had a more restricted TCR repertoire than non-type 1 regulatory T cells.

This CDR3 spans 14 amino acids. Trimming cost V 5 bases and J 0 bases, with 10 bases left between them. Concerning this clonotype itself: Its antigen is not known.

TCRdb re-derived calls from the reads in MiXCR, one entry per CDR3 protein. This sample carries about 71,000 distinct CDR3 sequences, around 21% of them seen once, and the ten largest clones take around 8%. The sequenced sample consisted of cultured type 1 regulatory T (Tr1) cells, either the whole culture or a sorted fraction (not recorded which). The sequence came from a human donor in good health. This chain uses TRBV12-3 or TRBV12-4 with TRBJ1-1; no definite D call. Here the CDR3 reads CASSVEGLNTEAFF. The CDR3 DNA is TGTGCCAGCAGTGTCGAGGGTTTGAACACTGAAGCTTTCTTT.